The next 21 T cell receptor beta chains were all read from a single sample in a study of identical twins. MiXCR, run by TCRdb on the 5' RACE reads, gives a single entry per CDR3 protein. The table includes 250,000 or so distinct CDR3 sequences, approximately 7% detected once. These data are also associated with another study on yellow fever vaccine responses in identical twins.

Sequenced sample: memory (CD45RO+) T cells sorted from blood. These TCRs come from a woman between 18 and 29 years old in good health.

This clonotype came up a few times. V and J are TRBV20-1 and TRBJ1-2; D uncertain. The germline gives CDR1 DFQATT, CDR2 SNEGSKA (reference sequence). The germline V and J ends were trimmed by 1 base and 5 bases, with 11 bases remaining between them. This CDR3 contains 13 residues. CDR3 DNA: TGCAGTGCTAGAGGTCCGGTGACTTATGGCTACACCTTC. Translation: CSARGPVTYGYTF.

In this sample, this clonotype turned up many times. V gene TRBV10-3 combines with J gene TRBJ2-3, with D possibly being TRBD1 or TRBD2 (6 bases each). The V end was cut by 2 bases, the J end by 4 bases, with 13 bases between. CDR1 is ENHRY, CDR2 SYGVKD, per germline. This CDR3 is 15 amino acids long. The CDR3 bases are TGTGCCATCAGTGAGCCCCAGGGGAGGTCAGATACGCAGTATTTT. Amino acid sequence: CAISEPQGRSDTQYF.

This clonotype was counted ten times or more. The V gene is TRBV11-2, the J gene TRBJ2-7; tentative D call: TRBD1 (5 bases). Trimming pared 3 bases from V and 0 bases from J, leaving 9 bases between. The CDR3 is 14 amino acids. Per germline, CDR1 SGHAT and CDR2 FQNNGV. This CDR3 is CASSFDSYSYEQYV. In nucleotides, the CDR3 is TGTGCCAGCAGCTTCGACAGTTACTCCTACGAGCAGTACGTC.

This clonotype was picked up many times. V and J are TRBV12-3 or TRBV12-4 and TRBJ2-6; D possibly corresponds to TRBD1 (6 bases). There are 15 residues in the CDR3. Trimming took 7 bases from V and 0 from J, leaving 10 bases between them. CDR3 amino acids: CASKKGVSGANVLTF. The CDR3 DNA follows: TGTGCCAGCAAGAAGGGGGTCTCTGGGGCCAACGTCCTGACTTTC.

This chain links TRBV5-1 with TRBJ1-1; D uncertain. V shed 6 bases and J shed 0 bases, with 15 bases lying between them. In germline, CDR1 is SGHRS, CDR2 YFSETQ. The CDR3 has 15 amino acids. CDR3 residues: CASTDVGVLNTEAFF. CDR3 DNA: TGCGCCAGCACCGATGTCGGGGTCCTGAACACTGAAGCTTTCTTT.

This clonotype has a count of ten or more. The chain links TRBV4-1 to TRBJ2-2; 7 bases map to TRBD1. This CDR3 spans 15 amino acids. V lost 2 bases to trimming and J lost 10 bases; unmatched junction nucleotides: 10. Germline V gives CDR1 MGHRA, CDR2 YSYEKL. As DNA, the CDR3 is TGCGCCAGCAGCCAACCTCCGGGACAGTTTTTGGAGCTGTTTTTT. Translation gives CASSQPPGQFLELFF.

The rearrangement joins TRBV29-1 to TRBJ2-5; TRBD2 aligns across 11 bases. After removal of 5 bases from V and 5 bases from J, the junction contained 10 bases not matched to a gene. Germline loops: CDR1 SQVTM, CDR2 ANQGSEA. The CDR3 runs 15 residues. The CDR3 spells CSVPPSGGFHETQYF. CDR3 DNA sequence: TGCAGCGTTCCACCTAGCGGGGGGTTTCATGAGACCCAGTACTTC.

Ten or more counts support this clonotype. V and J are TRBV7-9 and TRBJ2-7; possibly TRBD2 for D (5 bases). V lost 0 bases to trimming and J lost 2 bases, with 8 bases between them. Germline V gene lookup returns CDR1 SEHNR and CDR2 FQNEAQ (reference sequence). This CDR3 has 14 residues. CDR3 region: CASSLAGETYEQYF. The CDR3, as DNA: TGTGCCAGCAGCTTAGCGGGAGAAACCTACGAGCAGTACTTC.

This clonotype was seen many times. This chain links TRBV4-2 with TRBJ2-7; TRBD2 matches at 10 bases. J lost 0 bases, V lost 0 bases, and 8 bases had no gene match. The CDR3 runs to 18 residues. Per germline, CDR1 LGHNA and CDR2 YNFKEQ. The CDR3 sequence: CASSQEWVASGSSYEQYF. For the CDR3, the DNA is TGTGCCAGCAGCCAAGAATGGGTCGCTAGCGGGAGCTCCTACGAGCAGTACTTC.

The rearrangement links TRBV6-1 to TRBJ1-3; D is unresolved. CDR3 length equals 14 residues. V was trimmed by 6 bases and J by 4 bases, leaving 13 bases between them. Germline CDR1 is MNHNS and CDR2 is SASEGT. The CDR3 DNA reads as TGTGCCAGCAGCAACTTCGAAAAAGGAAACACCATATATTTT. It codes for CASSNFEKGNTIYF.

This clonotype occurred a few times. The gene calls are TRBV20-1 and TRBJ2-7, with 13 bases lining up with TRBD2. Germline values: CDR1 DFQATT, CDR2 SNEGSKA (reference sequence). V lost 3 bases and J lost 5; bases outside the gene matches: 10. The CDR3 has 16 amino acids. The CDR3: CSAREGLAGIPHEQYF. The CDR3, as DNA: TGCAGTGCTAGGGAGGGACTAGCGGGAATTCCTCACGAGCAGTACTTC.

This clonotype was counted only a few times. V gene TRBV2 combines with J gene TRBJ2-7; 9 nucleotides align to TRBD2. The junction had 3 bases not matched to a gene; V was cut back by 6 bases and J by 3 bases. Per the germline V gene, CDR1 is SNHLY and CDR2 is FYNNEI. CDR3 length: 13 residues. The CDR3 sequence is CASSLAGYYEQYV. DNA for the CDR3: TGTGCCAGCAGCCTAGCGGGGTACTACGAGCAGTACGTC.

CDR3 bases: TGCGCCAGCAGCCGTACGACTAGCGGGGGTAGGATCAATGAGCAGTTCTTC. As protein: CASSRTTSGGRINEQFF. The chain recombines TRBV5-1 with TRBJ2-1, with 12 bases lining up with TRBD2. Germline CDR1 SGHRS, CDR2 YFSETQ. V shed 4 bases and J 6 bases; nucleotides not matched to a gene: 11. This CDR3 region has 17 residues.

This clonotype was counted between two and nine times. V and J are TRBV19 and TRBJ2-2; a possible D gene is TRBD1 (5 bases). V was cut by 4 bases and J by 1 base, with 10 bases left in between. The CDR3 covers 15 residues. Germline CDR1 is LNHDA and CDR2 is SQIVND (reference sequence). CDR3 nucleotides: TGTGCCAGTAGTACAGATCAGGGGAACACCGGGGAGCTGTTTTTT. The encoded protein is CASSTDQGNTGELFF.

This clonotype has just a few counts. The chain employs TRBV5-5 and TRBJ2-2, with D possibly matching TRBD1 (6 bases). V lost 0 bases, J lost 7 bases, and 10 bases lay in between. Germline assignment: CDR1 SGHKS and CDR2 YYEKEE (reference sequence). This CDR3 contains 14 residues. CDR3 amino acids: CASSLDRVVGELFF. CDR3 sequence (DNA): TGTGCCAGCAGCTTGGACAGGGTAGTCGGGGAGCTGTTTTTT.

This clonotype has more than one count but fewer than ten. The chain is built from TRBV11-2 and TRBJ2-6, with a tentative D call TRBD2 (7 bases). Trimming removed 2 bases from V and 0 bases from J, with 17 bases in between. The CDR3 contains 19 residues. Germline V CDR1 and CDR2: SGHAT, FQNNGV. The CDR3 DNA is TGTGCCAGCAGCTTATGGGGTATGGGAGGGGGCTCTGGGGCCAACGTCCTGACTTTC. Its translation: CASSLWGMGGGSGANVLTF.

V and J are TRBV29-1 and TRBJ2-7; 11 bases match TRBD2. Germline CDR1 SQVTM, CDR2 ANQGSEA. The CDR3 runs to 16 residues. Trimming removed 3 bases from V and 1 base from J; junction bases left unmatched: 8. CDR3 sequence reads: CSVDTSGRGKSYEQYF. CDR3 DNA: TGCAGCGTTGACACTAGCGGGAGAGGAAAATCCTACGAGCAGTACTTC.

This clonotype was observed many times. This sequence joins TRBV25-1 and TRBJ2-5; D ambiguous. The V gene lost 3 bases and the J gene lost 5 bases, with 7 bases spanning the gap. CDR3 length: 12 residues. CDR1 is MGHDK, CDR2 SYGVNS, per germline. The CDR3 loop reads CASSDRLETQYF. CDR3 DNA: TGTGCCAGCAGTGACAGGTTGGAGACCCAGTACTTC.

This clonotype was counted many times. The chain carries TRBV5-1 and TRBJ2-1; TRBD2 is a possible D gene (5 bases). The V gene lost 0 bases and the J gene lost 4 bases, with 11 bases spanning the gap. Germline CDR1 reads SGHRS; CDR2 reads YFSETQ. The CDR3 totals 15 residues. The CDR3 coding sequence is TGCGCCAGCAGCTTGGAAGGAGGCACTTACAATGAGCAGTTCTTC. Translation: CASSLEGGTYNEQFF.

This clonotype was seen only a few times. The V and J genes are TRBV20-1 and TRBJ1-2, with D possibly being TRBD1 (6 bases). CDR3 size: 12 residues. Germline V CDR1 and CDR2: DFQATT, SNEGSKA (reference sequence). V dropped 5 bases and J dropped 4 bases, with 11 bases sitting between them. CDR3 sequence reads: CSAWDNVYGYTF. In DNA, the CDR3 is TGCAGTGCTTGGGACAATGTCTATGGCTACACCTTC.

Many counts were recorded for this clonotype. The gene calls are TRBV6-2 or TRBV6-3 and TRBJ2-5, with no clear D. Germline V lookup: CDR1 MNHEY, CDR2 SVGEGT. The V end lost 6 bases, the J end lost 2 bases, and 7 bases lay between the germline ends. This CDR3 is built from 12 residues. The CDR3: CASSRPQETQYF. In DNA, the CDR3 is TGTGCCAGCAGCCGCCCACAAGAGACCCAGTACTTC.